Listed below are T cell receptor beta chains from one sample, sequenced in a study of PD-1 blockade in mismatch repair-deficient tumors. Repertoires were generated with immunoSEQ multiplex PCR, while TCRdb's copy carries only in-frame clones and drops some. The data show under 50,000 clones, approximately 80% seen once. The material was PBMCs, obtained before pembrolizumab treatment. Every receptor here comes from an adult with mismatch repair-deficient cancer. Both conserved end residues are trimmed from each CDR3.

j_call v_call cdr3_aa
TRBJ1-5 TRBV18 ASSPRQSNQPQH
TRBJ2-2 TRBV6-4 ASSDSTSGSGELF
TRBJ2-1 TRBV5-4 ASSLDGRAGSEQF
TRBJ2-1 TRBV11-1 ASSLGPGQGAYNEQF
TRBJ2-1 TRBV6-5 ASSQGLAEHNEQF
TRBJ2-7 TRBV14 ASRRTAAGLEQY
TRBJ1-1 TRBV27 ATTGQMNTEAF
TRBJ2-1 TRBV10-3 ATTAGGPGNEQF
TRBJ1-4 TRBV4-1 ASSHEINNEKLF
TRBJ2-6 TRBV19 ASSISRPFSGANVLT
TRBJ2-1 TRBV6-6 ASSYGSASRNEQF
TRBJ2-2 TRBV7-2 ASSFGGPAGELF
TRBJ1-2 TRBV5-5 ASSFSQGRYGYT
TRBJ1-2 TRBV2 ASRGGQVYGYT
TRBJ1-1 TRBV11-2 ASSPAWGEAF
TRBJ2-7 TRBV7-2 ASSPTSGHYEQY
TRBJ1-4 TRBV27 ASSSIGWTGNEKLF
TRBJ2-7 TRBV11-2 ASSLGGNVPGQY
TRBJ2-2 TRBV11-2 ASFSGLAGGDGELF
TRBJ2-7 TRBV7-9 ASSRTSYEQY
TRBJ2-1 TRBV5-6 ASSLSPAGGVYNEQF
TRBJ2-1 TRBV6-6 ASSYSRDGEQF
TRBJ2-5 TRBV4-1 ASSQISTGRETQY
TRBJ1-5 TRBV7-2 ASSPAPNSGQPQH
TRBJ1-4 TRBV5-5 ASSQRQGALFNEKLF
TRBJ1-2 TRBV9 ASSVGGENYGYT
TRBJ2-7 TRBV5-1 ASSYAYEQY
TRBJ2-5 TRBV7-6 ASSRPGPWETQY
TRBJ2-7 TRBV11-3 ASSLATATGIGEQY
TRBJ2-5 TRBV19 ASSQDLEETQY
TRBJ2-7 TRBV7-3 ASSPQGGLFNYEQY
TRBJ2-3 TRBV2 ASSSGSTDTQY
TRBJ1-2 TRBV9 ASSGMEQGPGGGYT
TRBJ1-1 TRBV7-9 ASSWGQANTEAF
TRBJ2-7 TRBV27 AHQVAYEQY
TRBJ1-1 TRBV7-6 ASSSGPQSGAF
TRBJ2-3 TRBV4-3 ASSQVVRAGGDTQY
TRBJ1-2 TRBV6-6 ASSQDLAGYT
TRBJ1-2 TRBV6-1 ASRIQGGYT
TRBJ1-3 TRBV20-1 SASAGNTIY
TRBJ2-2 TRBV29-1 SVGQGNTGELF
TRBJ1-5 TRBV28 ASRGGRIMGNQPQH
TRBJ2-1 TRBV10-3 AIRDLGNEQF
TRBJ1-3 TRBV18 ASSPDLRLGNTIY
TRBJ1-2 TRBV7-8 ASSKGNYGYT
TRBJ2-1 TRBV7-2 ASSSQESYNEQF
TRBJ2-2 TRBV18 ASSLDWTGELF
TRBJ2-7 TRBV7-3 ASSRTGGNEQY
TRBJ1-2 TRBV5-8 ASRGEDYGGYT
TRBJ2-7 TRBV11-2 ASTRAGDRFSLGPFY
TRBJ1-5 TRBV2 ASSPGHPTSNQPQH
TRBJ1-2 TRBV5-4 ASSPEVGNYGYT
TRBJ1-1 TRBV28 ASRRVQGFEVDTEAF
TRBJ2-7 TRBV7-2 ASSLVPSTYEQY
TRBJ2-1 TRBV5-8 ASSPVVRGNEQF
TRBJ2-5 TRBV2 ASSVPRPETQY
TRBJ2-7 TRBV5-1 ASSLNWGTSEQY
TRBJ2-7 TRBV18 ASSPKDTSYEQY
TRBJ2-7 TRBV15 ATSSGRGGYEQY
TRBJ1-2 TRBV19 ASRDWAGLDYGYT